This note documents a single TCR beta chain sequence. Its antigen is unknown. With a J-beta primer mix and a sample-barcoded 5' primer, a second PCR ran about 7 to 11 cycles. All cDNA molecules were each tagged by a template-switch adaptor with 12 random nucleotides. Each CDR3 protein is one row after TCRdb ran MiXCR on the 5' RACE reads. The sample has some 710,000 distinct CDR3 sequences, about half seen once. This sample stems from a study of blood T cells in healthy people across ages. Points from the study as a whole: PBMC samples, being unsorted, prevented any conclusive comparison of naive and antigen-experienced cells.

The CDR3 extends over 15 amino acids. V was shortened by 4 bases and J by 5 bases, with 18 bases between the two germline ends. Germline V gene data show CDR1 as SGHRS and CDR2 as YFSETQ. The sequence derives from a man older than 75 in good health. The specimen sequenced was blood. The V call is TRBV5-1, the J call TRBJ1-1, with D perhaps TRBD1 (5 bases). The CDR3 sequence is CASSPREVGGTEAFF. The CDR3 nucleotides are TGCGCCAGCAGCCCACGTGAGGTGGGGGGGACTGAAGCTTTCTTT.